This T cell receptor beta chain was found in a study of blood T cell repertoires in COVID-19. Turning to the study itself: Nucleic acid was either cDNA or gDNA, and it came from T cells, B-cell-depleted T cells, or PBMCs.

Produced via immunoSEQ multiplex PCR; TCRdb's table is partial and in-frame only. The data show about 69,000 clones, around 86% seen once. The V gene's germline CDR1 is KGHDR and CDR2 SFDVKD. The junction had 6 bases not matched to a gene; V was cut back by 3 bases and J by 1 base. This CDR3 spans 17 amino acids. Sequencing used peripheral blood. The genes are TRBV24-1 and TRBJ2-3, with 10 bases lining up with TRBD2. The sequence derives from a man aged 80 or over with acute or convalescent COVID-19. CDR3 sequence reads: CATSDPGLADGTDTQYF. The CDR3 DNA is TGTGCCACCAGTGATCCAGGACTAGCGGACGGCACAGATACGCAGTATTTT.